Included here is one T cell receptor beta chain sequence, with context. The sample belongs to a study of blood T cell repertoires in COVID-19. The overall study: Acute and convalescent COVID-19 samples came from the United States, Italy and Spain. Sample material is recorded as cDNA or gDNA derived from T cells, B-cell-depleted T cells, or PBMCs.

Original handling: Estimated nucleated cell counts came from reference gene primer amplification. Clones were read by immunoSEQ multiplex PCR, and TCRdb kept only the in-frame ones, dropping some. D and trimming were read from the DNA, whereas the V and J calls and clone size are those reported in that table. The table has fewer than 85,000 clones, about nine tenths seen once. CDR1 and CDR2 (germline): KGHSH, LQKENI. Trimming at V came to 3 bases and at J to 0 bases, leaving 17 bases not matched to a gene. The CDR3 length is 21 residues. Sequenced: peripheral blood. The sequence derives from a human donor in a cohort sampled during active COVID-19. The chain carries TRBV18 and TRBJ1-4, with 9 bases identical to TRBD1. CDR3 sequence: CASSPTAAGQGARATNEKLFF. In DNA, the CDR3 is TGTGCCAGCTCACCGACGGCCGCGGGACAGGGCGCTAGGGCAACTAATGAAAAACTGTTTTTT.